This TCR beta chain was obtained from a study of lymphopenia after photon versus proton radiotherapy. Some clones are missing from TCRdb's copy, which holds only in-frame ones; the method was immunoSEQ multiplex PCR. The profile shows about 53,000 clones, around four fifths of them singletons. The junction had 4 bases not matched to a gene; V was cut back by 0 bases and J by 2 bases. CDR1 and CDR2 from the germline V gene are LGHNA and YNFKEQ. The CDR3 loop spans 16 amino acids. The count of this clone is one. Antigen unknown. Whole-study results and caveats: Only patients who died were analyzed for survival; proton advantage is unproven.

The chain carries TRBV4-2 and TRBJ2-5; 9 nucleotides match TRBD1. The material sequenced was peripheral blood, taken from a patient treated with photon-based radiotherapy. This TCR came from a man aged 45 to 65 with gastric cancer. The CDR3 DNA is TGTGCCAGCAGCCAAGATGGGACAGGGCCTCAAGAGACCCAGTACTTC. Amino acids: CASSQDGTGPQETQYF.